The 9 T cell receptor beta chains given below trace back to one sample, sequenced in a study of cytotoxic CD8 clonotypes in ibrutinib-treated CLL. Sequenced by immunoSEQ multiplex PCR; TCRdb stores in-frame clones only, minus some. Found here are some 93,000 clones, around 73% of them singletons; the top ten hold about 30%. The source was PBMCs, collected after 12 months of ibrutinib treatment. The receptors shown here come from a human donor with chronic lymphocytic leukemia.

The V call is TRBV7-3, the J call TRBJ2-3, with 8 bases aligning to TRBD2. Germline CDR1 and CDR2: SGHTA and FQGTGA. V lost 2 bases, J lost 6 bases, and 7 bases stayed unmatched. The CDR3 runs to 15 residues. The CDR3 reads CASSLVRGALDTQYF. The CDR3 DNA is TGTGCCAGCAGCTTAGTGCGGGGGGCTCTGGATACGCAGTATTTT.

This chain links TRBV5-1 with TRBJ1-3; no firm D call. CDR1 is SGHRS and CDR2 is YFSETQ in the germline V gene. V was cut by 0 bases and J by 0 bases, with 7 bases left in between. The CDR3 is 15 residues long. This chain's CDR3 is CASSLGVSSGNTIYF. The DNA for the CDR3 is TGCGCCAGCAGCTTGGGTGTTAGCTCTGGAAACACCATATATTTT. The full variable domain, with the rest looked up from reference TRBV5-1 and TRBJ1-3, is KAGVTQTPRYLIKTRGQQVTLSCSPISGHRSVSWYQQTPGQGLQFLFEYFSETQRNKGNFPGRFSGRQFSNSRSEMNVSTLELGDSALYLCASSLGVSSGNTIYFGEGSWLTVV.

The V and J genes are TRBV27 and TRBJ2-6; a possible D gene is TRBD2 (6 bases). V lost 6 bases, J lost 0 bases, and 12 bases lay in between. CDR3 length: 16 amino acids. Germline V gene sequence: CDR1 MNHEY, CDR2 SMNVEV (reference sequence). The CDR3 nucleotides read TGTGCCAGCAGGGGGACTGTCTACTCTGGGGCCAACGTCCTGACTTTC. Amino acids: CASRGTVYSGANVLTF. Together with reference TRBV27 and TRBJ2-6, the CDR3 gives the full variable domain: EAQVTQNPRYLITVTGKKLTVTCSQNMNHEYMSWYRQDPGLGLRQIYYSMNVEVTDKGDVPEGYKVSRKEKRNFPLILESPSPNQTSLYFCASRGTVYSGANVLTFGAGSRLTVL.

The rearrangement links TRBV2 to TRBJ2-5, with no clear D. V was clipped by 3 bases and J by 1 base, with 9 bases between them. Germline CDR1 and CDR2: SNHLY and FYNNEI. The CDR3 is 14 amino acids. CDR3 coding DNA: TGTGCCAGCAGTGATCGGCGAACCCAAGAGACCCAGTACTTC. Its protein is CASSDRRTQETQYF.

This clone was recorded only once. The chain uses TRBV6-5 and TRBJ2-2; no clear D. Germline V lookup: CDR1 MNHEY, CDR2 SVGAGI. Trimming shortened V by 10 bases and J by 3 bases, and 9 bases separated the two germline ends. This CDR3 region has 12 residues. The CDR3 DNA reads TGTGCCATCCCTGATGACACCGGGGAGCTGTTTTTT. Protein product: CAIPDDTGELFF.

The V and J genes are TRBV4-2 and TRBJ2-5; TRBD2 is a possible D gene (5 bases). Germline values: CDR1 LGHNA, CDR2 YNFKEQ. V lost 0 bases to trimming and J lost 5 bases, with 16 bases between them. CDR3 size: 16 residues. CDR3 in amino acids: CASSQDRGSEWETQYF. The CDR3 region has the DNA TGTGCCAGCAGCCAAGATCGAGGTAGCGAGTGGGAGACCCAGTACTTC.

V and J are TRBV18 and TRBJ2-1, with 10 bases fitting TRBD1. Trimming cost V 5 bases and J 7 bases; bases outside gene matches: 8. CDR1 KGHSH and CDR2 LQKENI come from the germline V gene. CDR3 length: 15 amino acids. CDR3 region: CASSTTGGAGNEQFF. CDR3 bases: TGTGCCAGCTCAACGACAGGGGGCGCAGGGAATGAGCAGTTCTTC.

The rearrangement joins TRBV7-7 to TRBJ2-2; no clear D. Trimming cost V 3 bases and J 1 base, with 3 bases left between them. This CDR3 spans 13 amino acids. Looked up from germline, CDR1 is SSHAT and CDR2 is FNYEAQ (reference sequence). The CDR3: CASSFGNTGELFF. The CDR3 DNA reads TGTGCCAGCAGCTTTGGGAACACCGGGGAGCTGTTTTTT.

The gene calls are TRBV4-1 and TRBJ2-3; 15 bases align to TRBD2. Unmatched junction bases numbered 7, after V lost 0 bases and J lost 0 bases. The CDR3 is 20 residues long. The germline gives CDR1 MGHRA, CDR2 YSYEKL. The CDR3 sequence is CASSQEGTSGGTRSTDTQYF. CDR3 DNA: TGCGCCAGCAGCCAAGAGGGGACTAGCGGGGGGACCCGTAGCACAGATACGCAGTATTTT.